This TCR beta chain was profiled in a study of T cell repertoires in cytomegalovirus infection. Study at large: Matching HLA type and CMV infection were both indicated by public TCR beta signatures.

As regards this clonotype: The missing conserved phenylalanine or tryptophan at the end of this CDR3 makes a read error likely.

Germline lookup yields CDR1 SGHVS and CDR2 FNYEAQ. The CDR3 runs 15 residues. Trimming pared 5 bases from V and 4 bases from J, leaving 18 bases between. TCRdb used MiXCR to reprocess the reads, holding one entry per CDR3 protein. The repertoire holds 600,000 to 800,000 distinct CDR3 sequences, with less than 25% as singletons. Sequenced material: CD8+ T cells from PBMCs. The chain couples TRBV7-6 to TRBJ2-7; D possibly matches TRBD1 or TRBD2 (6 bases each). The source of this sequence is a human donor in good health (CMV status not recorded). Some clones in this sample may be carry-over from other donors' samples. The CDR3, as DNA: TGTGCCAGCAGCCCCCGCGCGGGGACACTTTACGAGCAGTACTCC. This encodes CASSPRAGTLYEQYS.